The rows below give T cell receptor beta chains drawn from one sample of a study of blood T cells in healthy people across ages. TCRdb passed the 5' RACE reads through MiXCR, listing each CDR3 protein once. Among roughly 1,300,000 distinct CDR3 sequences listed, 45% to 70% were seen once. The material sequenced was blood. These receptors all come from a man between 18 and 35 years old in good health. The CDR3 runs from the conserved cysteine through the conserved F or W. Each record gives: clone size, J gene, V gene, D gene, CDR3 protein, CDR3 DNA. A D gene is named only where the DNA matches it firmly. Size is omitted from some rows. Given values are once, few, many or a class for expanded clones.

>.|TRBJ2-5|TRBV20-1|TRBD2
CSAKDPGLAAMWETQYF
TGCAGTGCTAAAGATCCGGGACTAGCGGCCATGTGGGAGACCCAGTACTTC
>.|TRBJ2-3|TRBV13|TRBD2
CASSLPGRAGDTQYF
TGTGCCAGCAGCTTACCCGGGAGGGCTGGAGATACGCAGTATTTT
>.|TRBJ2-3|TRBV28|.
CASSFWGEDTQYF
TGTGCCAGCAGTTTCTGGGGGGAAGATACGCAGTATTTT
>.|TRBJ1-1|TRBV6-2/TRBV6-3|.
CASSYSIGRVETEAFF
TGTGCCAGCAGTTACTCGATTGGAAGGGTGGAAACTGAAGCTTTCTTT
>once|TRBJ2-3|TRBV7-9|TRBD1
CASSNPGQDITDTQYF
TGTGCCAGCAGCAACCCGGGACAGGATATTACAGATACGCAGTATTTT
>.|TRBJ1-4|TRBV12-3/TRBV12-4|TRBD1
CASSLPRTGRHEKLFF
TGTGCCAGCAGCCTCCCTCGGACAGGGAGGCATGAAAAACTGTTTTTT
>.|TRBJ2-3|TRBV9|.
CACSVDSDTQYF
TGTGCCTGCAGCGTAGATTCAGATACGCAGTATTTT
>.|TRBJ2-7|TRBV6-5|.
CASRKDLLKGEQYF
TGTGCCAGCAGAAAGGACCTTTTGAAGGGCGAGCAGTACTTC
>.|TRBJ2-7|TRBV28|TRBD2
CASSPGTSGGAPYEQYF
TGTGCCAGCAGTCCGGGGACTAGCGGGGGGGCCCCCTACGAGCAGTACTTC
>.|TRBJ1-2|TRBV4-1|.
CASSQVPDGLYGYTF
TGCGCCAGCAGCCAAGTGCCCGACGGTCTCTATGGCTACACCTTC
>once|TRBJ1-6|TRBV18|.
CASSPNREHSPLHF
TGTGCCAGCTCACCGAACAGGGAACATTCACCCCTCCACTTT
>.|TRBJ1-2|TRBV5-5|.
CASSLAGRGGYTF
TGTGCCAGCAGCTTAGCTGGGAGAGGTGGCTACACCTTC
>few|TRBJ1-1|TRBV27|.
CASSWRGGNTEAFF
TGTGCCAGCAGTTGGAGAGGGGGTAACACTGAAGCTTTCTTT
>few|TRBJ2-3|TRBV28|.
CASSFRGTYTQYF
TGTGCCAGCAGTTTTCGTGGGACTTATACGCAGTATTTT
>.|TRBJ1-2|TRBV18|TRBD1
CASARTGRGYTF
TGTGCCAGCGCGCGGACAGGGCGCGGCTACACCTTC
>.|TRBJ2-5|TRBV10-3|.
CAISAQGSEETQYF
TGTGCCATCAGCGCGCAGGGGAGTGAAGAGACCCAGTACTTC
>.|TRBJ2-1|TRBV20-1|.
CSAAAPNEQFF
TGCAGTGCCGCGGCACCCAATGAGCAGTTCTTC
>.|TRBJ2-5|TRBV29-1|TRBD1
CSVVFAQGVGETQYF
TGCAGCGTTGTTTTCGCACAGGGGGTCGGGGAGACCCAGTACTTC
>few|TRBJ2-5|TRBV4-1|TRBD1
CASSHPGTGEETQYF
TGCGCCAGCAGCCATCCCGGGACAGGAGAAGAGACCCAGTACTTC
>.|TRBJ1-2|TRBV4-3|.
CASSQATYTNYGYTF
TGCGCCAGCAGCCAAGCCACGTACACTAACTATGGCTACACCTTC
>.|TRBJ2-1|TRBV20-1|.
CSARDPFGRGYNEQFF
TGCAGTGCTAGAGATCCTTTCGGGAGAGGGTACAATGAGCAGTTCTTC
>.|TRBJ2-1|TRBV14|TRBD2
CASSPLPGLAGGLAGYNEQFF
TGTGCCAGCAGCCCTTTACCGGGACTAGCGGGGGGGCTGGCCGGGTACAATGAGCAGTTCTTC
>.|TRBJ1-3|TRBV13|TRBD1
CASSSRTGRGKGSSGNTIYF
TGTGCCAGCAGCTCGAGGACAGGGAGGGGAAAGGGCTCCTCTGGAAACACCATATATTTT
>once|TRBJ2-1|TRBV10-3|TRBD2
CAISEPSWAGEGEQFF
TGTGCCATCAGTGAGCCCTCATGGGCGGGGGAGGGTGAGCAGTTCTTC
>.|TRBJ2-5|TRBV10-3|TRBD1
CAISDPRSGQGLGEQYF
TGTGCCATCAGTGACCCGAGGTCGGGACAGGGCCTCGGGGAGCAGTACTTC
>few|TRBJ2-1|TRBV12-3/TRBV12-4|TRBD2
CATRTSGMRSEQFF
TGTGCCACCCGGACTAGCGGGATGCGGAGTGAGCAGTTCTTC
>.|TRBJ1-2|TRBV28|.
CASGKNGYTF
TGTGCCAGCGGAAAAAATGGCTACACCTTC